These T cell receptor beta chains were read from a single sample in a study of cytomegalovirus exposure and HLA in healthy donors. Sequenced by immunoSEQ multiplex PCR; TCRdb stores in-frame clones only, minus some. The repertoire holds approximately 150,000 clones, with around four fifths as singletons. The source material was PBMCs. The origin of the receptors is a male donor in good health and CMV-seronegative. Both conserved end residues are part of each CDR3. Each record gives: J gene, V gene, D gene, CDR3 DNA, CDR3 protein. A D gene is named only where the DNA matches it firmly.

TRBJ2-1	TRBV5-1	.	TGCGCCAGCAGCTTGGGTTTGGGGGCGTGGTACAATGAGCAGTTCTTC	CASSLGLGAWYNEQFF
TRBJ2-2	TRBV5-4	.	TGTGCCAGCAGCTTAATGGGAGCGAACACCGGGGAGCTGTTTTTT	CASSLMGANTGELFF
TRBJ2-5	TRBV7-2	.	TGTGCCAGCAGCTTCACTATAGGGAGTACGACCCAGTACTTC	CASSFTIGSTTQYF
TRBJ1-5	TRBV4-1	.	TGCGCCAGCAGCCAAGAAGTCCCAGGGAGGCATCAGCCCCAGCATTTT	CASSQEVPGRHQPQHF
TRBJ1-1	TRBV19	.	TGTGCCAGTAGTATAGATCTGAGAGGGTGGAAAGCTTTCTTT	CASSIDLRGWKAFF
TRBJ1-5	TRBV29-1	.	TGCAGCGTTTTGTCCGGGGACACAGGGCGCAATCAGCCCCAGCATTTT	CSVLSGDTGRNQPQHF
TRBJ1-4	TRBV11-2	TRBD1	TGTGCCAGCAGCTTGGGGGGACAGCTTAATGAAAAACTGTTTTTT	CASSLGGQLNEKLFF
TRBJ2-7	TRBV28	.	TGTGCCAGCAGTTTCCCCCCCGCGACAGGCTCCTACGAGCAGTACTTC	CASSFPPATGSYEQYF
TRBJ2-1	TRBV5-1	TRBD2	TGCGCCAGCAGCTTCTTAGCGGGGAGCTCCTACAATGAGCAGTTCTTC	CASSFLAGSSYNEQFF
TRBJ1-4	TRBV28	TRBD1	TGTGCCAGCACCGCCTGGGGACAGGGCCATTTTTTT	CASTAWGQGHFF
TRBJ2-6	TRBV11-2	.	TGTGCCAGCAGCTTAAAATTATCTGGGGCCAACGTCCTGACTTTC	CASSLKLSGANVLTF